The TCR beta chain described here comes from a study of regulatory T cells in long-lasting Graves disease. CDR3 size: 14 residues. Trimming removed 6 bases at V and 0 bases at J, with 10 bases between. CDR1 is SNHLY and CDR2 is FYNNEI in the germline V gene. Time point in this sample: newly diagnosed GD, antithyroid drugs for less than 3 months. PBMC-derived RNA was used for the TCR library. iRepertoire HTBI primers and Arm-PCR of CDR3 regions built TCR beta libraries. TCRdb ran MiXCR on the multiplex PCR reads and lists one entry per CDR3 protein. The sample holds 620,000 or so distinct CDR3 sequences; roughly 15% are singletons and the top ten take approximately 20%. This clonotype was picked up many times. These data are also associated with another study on T cells in Graves' hyperthyroidism and ophthalmopathy. That study adds: Graves' hyperthyroidism was deemed stable given no ophthalmopathy progression within 18 months.

The V and J genes are TRBV2 and TRBJ2-3; D unclear. The source is a woman aged 25-40 years with Graves disease. This specimen consisted of peripheral blood mononuclear cells (PBMCs), obtained at new diagnosis, from a patient treated with antithyroid drugs. The CDR3 sequence is CASRHETSTDTQYF. The CDR3 nucleotides read TGTGCCAGCAGACATGAGACTAGCACAGATACGCAGTATTTT.